These 27 T cell receptor beta chains were sequenced from one sample in a study of T cell repertoires in cytomegalovirus infection (dated by TCRdb to the late 2010s). This sample was sequenced with an Illumina HiSeq 1500. TCRdb redid the processing of the public reads, applying fastp at Q25 and MiXCR, and retained in-frame beta chains. Rows are unified per CDR3 protein, each entry keeping the most common DNA and genes. Present in this sample are 490,000 or so distinct CDR3 sequences, over 9% of which were seen just once. The ten largest account for 10% of the sample. Input material: PBMCs. The source of these receptors is a human donor in good health (CMV status not recorded). Some clones in this sample may be carry-over from other donors' samples.

This clonotype was seen at least ten times. V usage is TRBV12-3 or TRBV12-4 and J usage is TRBJ2-3; no clear D. The CDR3 has 13 amino acids. V was cut by 6 bases and J by 1 base, with 8 bases left in between. The CDR3 reads CASRMTRTDTQYF. CDR3 DNA sequence: TGTGCCAGCAGGATGACGCGCACAGATACGCAGTATTTT.

This clonotype has a count of ten or more. This sequence joins TRBV7-6 and TRBJ2-3; 14 bases are a match to TRBD2. CDR3 length: 16 amino acids. J lost 5 bases, V lost 1 base, and 2 bases had no gene match. The germline CDR1 and CDR2 sequences are SGHVS and FNYEAQ. CDR3 nucleotide sequence: TGTGCCAGCAGCTTAGTTGGACTAGCGGGAGGAGATACGCAGTATTTT. Its translation: CASSLVGLAGGDTQYF.

This clonotype was seen ten or more times. The chain joins TRBV27 to TRBJ1-3; TRBD1 matches 10 bases. Germline CDR1 MNHEY, CDR2 SMNVEV (reference sequence). J lost 0 bases, V lost 4 bases, and 6 bases had no gene match. The CDR3 runs to 17 residues. CDR3 nucleotides: TGTGCCAGCAGTTCACGGGACAGGGGATCCTCTGGAAACACCATATATTTT. It encodes CASSSRDRGSSGNTIYF.

This clonotype has ten or more counts. This chain uses TRBV6-1 with TRBJ1-5; D gene unclear. Trimming cost V 1 base and J 6 bases, with 7 bases left between them. This CDR3 spans 13 amino acids. Germline V gives CDR1 MNHNS, CDR2 SASEGT. DNA of the CDR3: TGTGCCAGCAGTGAAGAAGGTACTCAGCCCCAGCATTTT. Translation gives CASSEEGTQPQHF.

This clonotype was counted at least ten times. This chain links TRBV19 with TRBJ1-4; D may be TRBD1 (5 bases). This CDR3 spans 15 amino acids. Trimming removed 3 bases from V and 6 bases from J, with 14 bases in between. Germline assignment: CDR1 LNHDA and CDR2 SQIVND (reference sequence). CDR3 in amino acids: CASSIGGRPDEKLFF. DNA of the CDR3: TGTGCCAGTAGTATTGGGGGTCGACCGGATGAAAAACTGTTTTTT.

This clonotype was recorded many times. The gene calls are TRBV11-2 and TRBJ2-3; D may correspond to TRBD1 or TRBD2 (6 bases each). CDR1 SGHAT and CDR2 FQNNGV come from the germline V gene. V was shortened by 4 bases and J by 8 bases, with 19 bases between the two germline ends. CDR3 length: 15 amino acids. Here the CDR3 DNA reads TGTGCCAGCAGCTCGAGAGGGGGGCCGGGGGCTACGCAGTATTTT. Its protein product is CASSSRGGPGATQYF.

This clonotype showed up many times. CDR3 sequence reads: CASDEGGYYGYTF. In nucleotides, the CDR3 is TGTGCCTCAGACGAGGGGGGCTACTATGGCTACACCTTC. The chain uses TRBV10-3 and TRBJ1-2; D perhaps matches TRBD1 (6 bases). The CDR3 is 13 residues long. CDR1 is ENHRY and CDR2 is SYGVKD in the germline V gene. The V and J ends lost 11 bases and 3 bases respectively, with 16 bases between them.

This clonotype was counted ten times or more. This rearrangement joins TRBV7-2 to TRBJ2-7, with unresolved D. The germline V gene encodes CDR1 SGHTA and CDR2 FQGNSA. There are 13 residues in the CDR3. V gave up 5 bases and J gave up 4 bases, with 12 bases separating them. CDR3: CASSPDGFYEQYF. The CDR3 DNA reads TGTGCCAGCAGCCCGGACGGCTTTTACGAGCAGTACTTC.

The V and J genes are TRBV11-2 and TRBJ2-2, with 9 bases lining up with TRBD1. CDR3 length equals 18 residues. Looked up from germline, CDR1 is SGHAT and CDR2 is FQNNGV. Unmatched junction bases numbered 9, after V lost 2 bases and J lost 2 bases. CDR3 DNA: TGTGCCAGCAGCTTATCACGACCGGGACAGGGAAACACCGGGGAGCTGTTTTTT. It codes for CASSLSRPGQGNTGELFF. Complete variable domain (other parts from reference TRBV11-2 and TRBJ2-2): EAGVAQSPRYKIIEKRQSVAFWCNPISGHATLYWYQQILGQGPKLLIQFQNNGVVDDSQLPKDRFSAERLKGVDSTLKIQPAKLEDSAVYLCASSLSRPGQGNTGELFFGEGSRLTVL.

As concerns this clonotype: This could be a read error, since a much larger clone is one nucleotide away. The missing conserved phenylalanine or tryptophan at the end of this CDR3 makes a read error likely. The chain is built from TRBV20-1 and TRBJ2-5; tentatively, D is TRBD1 or TRBD2 (6 bases each). V shed 6 bases and J shed 1 base, with 21 bases lying between them. The CDR3 is 16 amino acids. In germline, CDR1 is DFQATT, CDR2 SNEGSKA (reference sequence). CDR3 residues: CSARTAAPGAQETQYS. The CDR3 nucleotides read TGCAGTGCCCGTACAGCGGCCCCGGGGGCCCAAGAGACCCAGTACTCC.

This clonotype has a handful of counts. The genes are TRBV29-1 and TRBJ2-1, with TRBD2 matching over 12 bases. The CDR3 sequence is 16 residues long. J was trimmed by 2 bases and V by 5 bases; bases with no gene match: 7. Per the germline V gene, CDR1 is SQVTM and CDR2 is ANQGSEA. CDR3 in amino acids: CSVQRTSGITYNEQFF. The CDR3 DNA reads as TGCAGCGTTCAACGGACTAGCGGGATTACCTACAATGAGCAGTTCTTC.

This clonotype appeared many times. The chain employs TRBV7-2 and TRBJ2-5; D perhaps matches TRBD2 (5 bases). With 0 bases removed from V and 3 bases from J, the gap between germline ends came to 5 bases. The V gene's germline CDR1 is SGHTA and CDR2 FQGNSA. The CDR3 covers 13 residues. The CDR3: CASSLAREETQYF. The CDR3 coding sequence is TGTGCCAGCAGCTTAGCGCGGGAAGAGACCCAGTACTTC.

This clonotype was seen ten or more times. The chain is built from TRBV11-2 and TRBJ1-5, with a tentative D call TRBD1 (6 bases). The V end lost 0 bases, the J end lost 7 bases, and 19 bases lay between the germline ends. Germline V lookup: CDR1 SGHAT, CDR2 FQNNGV. CDR3 size: 17 residues. CDR3: CASSLDDRTESGQPQHF. Here the CDR3 DNA reads TGTGCCAGCAGCTTAGACGACCGGACAGAATCGGGCCAGCCCCAGCATTTT.

This clonotype was seen repeatedly, ten times or more. The V and J genes are TRBV5-1 and TRBJ1-2, with D perhaps matching TRBD1 (5 bases). Germline lookup yields CDR1 SGHRS and CDR2 YFSETQ. Trimming left V 0 bases short and J 4 bases short, with 7 bases between. The CDR3 contains 13 residues. CDR3 coding DNA: TGCGCCAGCAGCTTGGATGGGGGCTATGGCTACACCTTC. Protein product: CASSLDGGYGYTF.

This clonotype has ten or more counts. The chain recombines TRBV20-1 with TRBJ1-1; 7 positions agree with TRBD1. V lost 2 bases to trimming and J lost 1 base; unmatched junction nucleotides: 4. This CDR3 comprises 14 residues. Germline V gene sequence: CDR1 DFQATT, CDR2 SNEGSKA (reference sequence). CDR3 amino acids: CSARMQGGNTEAFF. The CDR3 bases are TGCAGTGCTAGAATGCAGGGGGGGAACACTGAAGCTTTCTTT.

This clonotype showed up many times. The J gene is TRBJ2-2, the V gene TRBV6-5; TRBD1 matches at 9 bases. The CDR3 is made up of 15 amino acids. CDR1 and CDR2 (germline): MNHEY, SVGAGI. J lost 6 bases, V lost 2 bases, and 4 bases had no gene match. DNA for the CDR3: TGTGCCAGCAGTTACGGGACAGGGAGGGCCGGGGAGCTGTTTTTT. Amino acid sequence: CASSYGTGRAGELFF.

This clonotype has only a few counts. The chain links TRBV4-2 to TRBJ2-7; 9 bases map to TRBD1. Per the germline V gene, CDR1 is LGHNA and CDR2 is YNFKEQ. There are 15 residues in the CDR3. The junction had 6 bases not matched to a gene; V was cut back by 1 base and J by 5 bases. CDR3 DNA: TGTGCCAGCAGCCAAGGGGGACAGGGTAGTCACGAGCAGTACTTC. Translation gives CASSQGGQGSHEQYF.

This clonotype was seen a few times. The V gene is TRBV7-9, the J gene TRBJ2-6; the match to TRBD1 covers 7 bases. CDR1 and CDR2 from the germline V gene are SEHNR and FQNEAQ (reference sequence). After removal of 1 base from V and 0 bases from J, the junction contained 6 bases not matched to a gene. The CDR3 is made up of 18 amino acids. The CDR3 nucleotides are TGTGCCAGCAGCTTAGGCCCGGCAGGGGGCTCTGGGGCCAACGTCCTGACTTTC. It encodes CASSLGPAGGSGANVLTF. Together with reference TRBV7-9 and TRBJ2-6, the CDR3 gives the full variable domain: DTGVSQNPRHKITKRGQNVTFRCDPISEHNRLYWYRQTLGQGPEFLTYFQNEAQLEKSRLLSDRFSAERPKGSFSTLEIQRTEQGDSAMYLCASSLGPAGGSGANVLTFGAGSRLTVL.

This clonotype occurred many times. The chain combines TRBV7-8 with TRBJ2-6; D is unresolved. Trimming pared 11 bases from V and 0 bases from J, leaving 17 bases between. This CDR3 has 16 residues. Per the germline V gene, CDR1 is SGHVS and CDR2 is FQNEAQ. The CDR3 bases are TGTGCCGGCTCGAGGTCGGCCCGCTCTGGGGCCAACGTCCTGACTTTC. It translates to CAGSRSARSGANVLTF.

This clonotype occurred a few times. The V and J genes are TRBV28 and TRBJ2-4, with D perhaps assigned TRBD1 or TRBD2 (6 bases each). Per germline, CDR1 MDHEN and CDR2 SYDVKM. Trimming shortened V by 6 bases and J by 1 base, and 13 bases separated the two germline ends. CDR3 length: 15 residues. CDR3 loop: CASRGTGRAKNIQYF. CDR3 DNA: TGTGCCAGCAGGGGAACAGGGAGGGCCAAAAACATTCAGTACTTC.

This clonotype was recorded many times. The chain joins TRBV6-2 or TRBV6-3 to TRBJ1-2; D is unresolved. The CDR3 loop spans 14 amino acids. V was pared by 4 bases and J by 0 bases, with 9 bases between. CDR1 is MNHEY and CDR2 is SVGEGT in the germline V gene. Here the CDR3 DNA reads TGTGCCAGCAGTTGGGCAGGTTCTAACTATGGCTACACCTTC. Its protein product is CASSWAGSNYGYTF.

With regard to this clonotype: An end of the junction does not agree with germline; a read error may underlie this. The rearrangement uses TRBV28 and TRBJ2-7, with 7 bases lining up with TRBD1. The CDR3 extends over 13 amino acids. The germline V gene encodes CDR1 MDHEN and CDR2 SYDVKM. CDR3 sequence reads: CASSFGQAYEQCF. The CDR3 DNA is TGTGCCAGCAGTTTTGGACAGGCCTACGAGCAGTGCTTC.

The sample holds many counts of this clonotype. The rearrangement uses TRBV6-1 and TRBJ2-5; D gene unclear. CDR3 length equals 16 residues. Deletions cut 1 base from V and 2 bases from J, with 14 bases between. Germline CDR1 MNHNS, CDR2 SASEGT. The chain's CDR3 is CASSEGVFFSQETQYF. CDR3 sequence (DNA): TGTGCCAGCAGTGAAGGAGTTTTCTTCTCGCAAGAGACCCAGTACTTC.

This clonotype was detected once. The chain recombines TRBV10-3 with TRBJ2-7; 11 bases fit TRBD1. Germline V gives CDR1 ENHRY, CDR2 SYGVKD. CDR3 size: 14 residues. J gave up 3 bases and V 10 bases, and 8 bases lay outside the gene matches. As DNA, the CDR3 is TGTGCCACACGAGACGGGACAGGGGGCTACGAGCAGTACTTC. It codes for CATRDGTGGYEQYF.

This clonotype was recorded a few times. The chain carries TRBV11-2 and TRBJ1-2; TRBD1 is a possible D gene (6 bases). The germline V gene encodes CDR1 SGHAT and CDR2 FQNNGV. V lost 6 bases and J 8 bases, leaving 16 bases between the germline ends. The CDR3 runs to 13 residues. CDR3 sequence: CASSLDRTRGYTF. As DNA, the CDR3 is TGTGCCAGCAGTCTCGACAGGACTAGGGGCTACACCTTC.

This clonotype has ten or more counts. This chain joins TRBV4-2 and TRBJ1-1; D gene uncertain. The CDR3 length is 16 residues. Germline lookup yields CDR1 LGHNA and CDR2 YNFKEQ. Trimming pared 2 bases from V and 1 base from J, leaving 14 bases between. This chain's CDR3 is CASSQLSEGRNTEAFF. CDR3 coding DNA: TGTGCCAGCAGCCAACTCAGCGAAGGACGGAACACTGAAGCTTTCTTT.

The rearrangement links TRBV4-1 to TRBJ2-5; weak D call: TRBD2 (5 bases). CDR3 size: 16 residues. Germline assignment: CDR1 MGHRA and CDR2 YSYEKL. V was shortened by 4 bases and J by 1 base, with 16 bases between the two germline ends. CDR3: CASSPTRQKGQETQYF. The CDR3 bases are TGCGCCAGCAGCCCAACTAGACAAAAGGGCCAAGAGACCCAGTACTTC.